Each of the 7 T cell receptor beta chains below was sequenced from the same sample in a study of blood T cell repertoires in COVID-19. The repertoire was sequenced with immunoSEQ multiplex PCR; TCRdb's copy has only in-frame clones and lacks some. The data show about 76,000 clones, with 86% seen just once and 12% held by the top ten. The specimen sequenced was peripheral blood. The receptors shown here come from a human donor in a cohort sampled during active COVID-19.

V is TRBV6-6 and J is TRBJ2-7; the D is unclear. This CDR3 region has 14 residues. Germline CDR1 is MNHNY and CDR2 is SVGAGI (reference sequence). The germline V and J ends were trimmed by 5 bases and 2 bases, with 13 bases remaining between them. CDR3 coding DNA: TGTGCCAGCAGTCGACATTCGGAGACCTACGAGCAGTACTTC. Translation: CASSRHSETYEQYF.

V gene TRBV11-2 combines with J gene TRBJ1-2; a possible D gene is TRBD1 (6 bases). The V end lost 3 bases, the J end lost 3 bases, and 8 bases lay between the germline ends. Germline V lookup: CDR1 SGHAT, CDR2 FQNNGV. This CDR3 has 13 residues. The CDR3 sequence is CASSFAGDYGYTF. In DNA form, the CDR3 reads TGTGCCAGCAGCTTTGCAGGGGACTATGGCTACACCTTC. Using reference TRBV11-2 and TRBJ1-2 for the parts outside the CDR3, the full variable domain is EAGVAQSPRYKIIEKRQSVAFWCNPISGHATLYWYQQILGQGPKLLIQFQNNGVVDDSQLPKDRFSAERLKGVDSTLKIQPAKLEDSAVYLCASSFAGDYGYTFGSGTRLTVV.

The rearrangement joins TRBV5-1 to TRBJ2-7, with 9 bases identical to TRBD1. Trimming removed 4 bases from V and 2 bases from J; junction bases left unmatched: 10. CDR1 and CDR2 from the germline V gene are SGHRS and YFSETQ. The CDR3 covers 16 residues. DNA for the CDR3: TGCGCCAGCAGCCCCGGGTGGGACAGGGCCACCTACGAGCAGTACTTC. Translation gives CASSPGWDRATYEQYF. The whole variable domain, filled in from reference TRBV5-1 and TRBJ2-7, reads KAGVTQTPRYLIKTRGQQVTLSCSPISGHRSVSWYQQTPGQGLQFLFEYFSETQRNKGNFPGRFSGRQFSNSRSEMNVSTLELGDSALYLCASSPGWDRATYEQYFGPGTRLTVT.

This chain connects TRBV9 to TRBJ2-5, with 7 bases matching TRBD2. CDR3 length: 16 residues. The germline gives CDR1 SGDLS, CDR2 YYNGEE. With 0 bases clipped from V and 5 bases from J, the junction kept 10 bases outside the gene matches. For the CDR3, the DNA is TGTGCCAGCAGCGTAGGCCTTCCGAACGGGGGGGAGACCCAGTACTTC. Its translation is CASSVGLPNGGETQYF.

The chain is built from TRBV9 and TRBJ2-3; 8 bases agree with TRBD2. This CDR3 has 13 amino acids. The V segment lost 6 bases and the J segment 4 bases; nucleotides outside the gene matches: 4. CDR1 and CDR2 from the germline V gene are SGDLS and YYNGEE. The CDR3: CASTASGPDTQYF. The DNA for the CDR3 is TGTGCCAGCACCGCTAGCGGGCCAGATACGCAGTATTTT.

The chain employs TRBV30 and TRBJ1-5, with a weak D call TRBD1 (6 bases). There are 14 residues in the CDR3. From germline, CDR1 is GTSNPN and CDR2 SVGIG (reference sequence). Deletions cut 5 bases from V and 4 bases from J, with 15 bases between. The CDR3 is CAWGPLQGNQPQHF. For the CDR3, the DNA is TGTGCCTGGGGCCCCTTACAGGGTAATCAGCCCCAGCATTTT. Complete variable domain (other parts from reference TRBV30 and TRBJ1-5): SQTIHQWPATLVQPVGSPLSLECTVEGTSNPNLYWYRQAAGRGLQLLFYSVGIGQISSEVPQNLSASRPQDRQFILSSKKLLLSDSGFYLCAWGPLQGNQPQHFGDGTRLSIL.

The V gene is TRBV5-1, the J gene TRBJ1-2, with a weak D call TRBD1 (6 bases). V was shortened by 4 bases and J by 4 bases, with 14 bases between the two germline ends. Germline V lookup: CDR1 SGHRS, CDR2 YFSETQ. This CDR3 comprises 14 residues. As DNA, the CDR3 is TGCGCCAGCAGCCCGCGGACAGCTAGCTATGGCTACACCTTC. Protein: CASSPRTASYGYTF.